This entry is about one TCR beta chain. This sample is part of a study of blood T cell repertoires in COVID-19. Study overall: The United States, Italy and Spain supplied acute and convalescent COVID-19 samples. PBMCs, B-cell-depleted T cells, or T cells provided the cDNA or gDNA that made up the material.

In the authors' methods: Estimated nucleated cell counts came from reference gene primer amplification. Assay used: immunoSEQ multiplex PCR; TCRdb lists only in-frame clones, some missing. D and trimming were read from the DNA, whereas the V and J calls and clone size are those reported in that table. This table has roughly 200,000 clones, around four fifths appearing once. The source material was peripheral blood. This receptor was obtained from a man aged 40-49 years with active or convalescent COVID-19.

As DNA, the CDR3 is TGCGCCAGCAGCTTGTCGAGGCTTGGGTACAACGCAGCTAATGAAAAACTGTTTTTT. It translates to CASSLSRLGYNAANEKLFF. This chain connects TRBV5-1 to TRBJ1-4; D not certain. The CDR3 is made up of 19 amino acids. V lost 1 base and J lost 3, with 22 bases in between. Germline V gene lookup returns CDR1 SGHRS and CDR2 YFSETQ.